The T cell receptor beta chain described here comes from a study of PD-1 blockade in classical Hodgkin lymphoma. Overall study results and limits: Significant TCR diversity gains by C4D1 occurred in CD4+ but not CD8+ cells. It was reported that newly diagnosed patients had less baseline TCR diversity than healthy donors.

Repertoires were generated with immunoSEQ multiplex PCR, while TCRdb's copy carries only in-frame clones and drops some. Here the sample spans 40,000 to 65,000 clones, 86% being singletons. As for time point: cycle 4 day 1 (C4D1), after less than seven weeks of nivolumab. Every single patient, without exception, relapsed after autologous stem cell transplantation, and brentuximab vedotin exposure varied. Comments on this clone: Its antigen remains unknown.

The specimen was peripheral blood mononuclear cells (PBMCs), collected before the fourth cycle of nivolumab. The sequence was obtained from a human donor with classical Hodgkin lymphoma.

CDR3 coding DNA: TGTGCCAGCAGTTCCCCGGGAGTGGGCCAAGAGACCCAGTACTTC. Amino acid sequence: CASSSPGVGQETQYF. The chain is built from TRBV27 and TRBJ2-5; D may be TRBD2 (6 bases). This CDR3 region has 15 residues. From germline, CDR1 is MNHEY and CDR2 SMNVEV (reference sequence). The V gene lost 4 bases and the J gene lost 1 base, with 13 bases spanning the gap.